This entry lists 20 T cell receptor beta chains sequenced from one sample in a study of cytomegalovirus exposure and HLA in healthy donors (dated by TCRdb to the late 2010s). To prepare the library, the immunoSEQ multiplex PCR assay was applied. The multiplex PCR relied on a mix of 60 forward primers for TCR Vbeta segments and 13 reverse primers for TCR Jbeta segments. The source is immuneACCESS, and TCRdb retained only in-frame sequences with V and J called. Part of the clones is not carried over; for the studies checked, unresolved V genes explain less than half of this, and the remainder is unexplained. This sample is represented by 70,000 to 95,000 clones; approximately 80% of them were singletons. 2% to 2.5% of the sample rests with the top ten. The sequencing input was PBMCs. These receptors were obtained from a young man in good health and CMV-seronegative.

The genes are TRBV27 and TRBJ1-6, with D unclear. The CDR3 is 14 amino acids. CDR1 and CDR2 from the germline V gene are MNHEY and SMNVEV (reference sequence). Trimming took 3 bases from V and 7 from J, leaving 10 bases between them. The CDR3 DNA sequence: TGTGCCAGCAGTTTTATACGGGAGAATTCACCCCTCCACTTT. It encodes CASSFIRENSPLHF.

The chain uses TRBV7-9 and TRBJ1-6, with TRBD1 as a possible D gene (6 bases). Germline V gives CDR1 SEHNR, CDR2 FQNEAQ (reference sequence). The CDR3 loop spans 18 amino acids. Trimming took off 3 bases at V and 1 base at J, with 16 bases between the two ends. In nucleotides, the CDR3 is TGTGCCAGCAGCTTCTCGATCAGGGGTGTTTCCTATAATTCACCCCTCCACTTT. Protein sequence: CASSFSIRGVSYNSPLHF.

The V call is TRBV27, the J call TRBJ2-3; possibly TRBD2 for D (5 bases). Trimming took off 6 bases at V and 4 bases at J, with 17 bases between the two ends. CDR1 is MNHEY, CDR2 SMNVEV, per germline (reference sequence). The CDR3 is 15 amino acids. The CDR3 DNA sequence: TGTGCCAGCAGCCAAAGTTCGCACGGGGCAGATACGCAGTATTTT. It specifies CASSQSSHGADTQYF.

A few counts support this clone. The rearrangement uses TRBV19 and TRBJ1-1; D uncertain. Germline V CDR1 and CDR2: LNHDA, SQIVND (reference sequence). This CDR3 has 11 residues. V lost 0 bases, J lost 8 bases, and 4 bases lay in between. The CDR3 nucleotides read TGTGCCAGTAGTATAGATCTGGAAGCTTTCTTT. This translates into CASSIDLEAFF. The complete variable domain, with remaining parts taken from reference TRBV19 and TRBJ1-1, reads DGGITQSPKYLFRKEGQNVTLSCEQNLNHDAMYWYRQDPGQGLRLIYYSQIVNDFQKGDIAEGYSVSREKKESFPLTVTSAQKNPTAFYLCASSIDLEAFFGQGTRLTVV.

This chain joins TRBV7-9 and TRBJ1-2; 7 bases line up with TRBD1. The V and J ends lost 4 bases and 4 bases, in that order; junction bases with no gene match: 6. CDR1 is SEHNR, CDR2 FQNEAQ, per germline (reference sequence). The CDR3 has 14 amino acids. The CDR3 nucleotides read TGTGCCAGCAGCTCCGGGGACAGACTCTATGGCTACACCTTC. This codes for CASSSGDRLYGYTF.

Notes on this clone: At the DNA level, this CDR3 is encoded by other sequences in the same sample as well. This CDR3 reads CASSPGDRGNTEAFF. The DNA for the CDR3 is TGTGCCAGCAGCCCGGGAGACAGGGGGAACACTGAAGCTTTCTTT. The V and J genes are TRBV9 and TRBJ1-1; 8 bases map to TRBD1. The germline CDR1 and CDR2 sequences are SGDLS and YYNGEE. The CDR3 sequence is 15 residues long. V lost 4 bases to trimming and J lost 1 base; unmatched junction nucleotides: 6.

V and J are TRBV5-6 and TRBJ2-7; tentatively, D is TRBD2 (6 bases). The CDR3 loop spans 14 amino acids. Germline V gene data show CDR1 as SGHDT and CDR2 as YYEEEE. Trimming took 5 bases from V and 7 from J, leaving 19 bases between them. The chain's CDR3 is CASRRGLGVGEQYF. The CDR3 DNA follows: TGTGCCAGCAGGCGGGGCCTGGGTGTTGGTGAGCAGTACTTC.

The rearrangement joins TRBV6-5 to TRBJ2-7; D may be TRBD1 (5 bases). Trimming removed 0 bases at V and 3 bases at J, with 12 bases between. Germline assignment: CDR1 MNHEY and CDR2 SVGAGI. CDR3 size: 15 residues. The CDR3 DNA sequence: TGTGCCAGCAGTTACTCCAAGGGGCCCTACTACGAGCAGTACTTC. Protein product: CASSYSKGPYYEQYF.

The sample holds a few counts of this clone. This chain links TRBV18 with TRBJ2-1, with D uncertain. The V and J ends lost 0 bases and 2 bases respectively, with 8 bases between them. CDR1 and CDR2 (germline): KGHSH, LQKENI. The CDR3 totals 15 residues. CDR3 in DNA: TGTGCCAGCTCACCACCCAGGATTACCTACAATGAGCAGTTCTTC. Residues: CASSPPRITYNEQFF. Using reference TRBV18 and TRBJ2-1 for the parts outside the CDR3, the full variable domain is NAGVMQNPRHLVRRRGQEARLRCSPMKGHSHVYWYRQLPEEGLKFMVYLQKENIIDESGMPKERFSAEFPKEGPSILRIQQVVRGDSAAYFCASSPPRITYNEQFFGPGTRLTVL.

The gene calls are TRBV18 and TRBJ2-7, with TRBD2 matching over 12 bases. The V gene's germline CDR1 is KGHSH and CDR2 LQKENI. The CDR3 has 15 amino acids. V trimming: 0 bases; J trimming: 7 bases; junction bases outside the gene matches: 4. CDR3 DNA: TGTGCCAGCTCACCACCCCTAGCGGGGGGGCGAGAGCAGTACTTC. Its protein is CASSPPLAGGREQYF. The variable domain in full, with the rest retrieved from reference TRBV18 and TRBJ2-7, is NAGVMQNPRHLVRRRGQEARLRCSPMKGHSHVYWYRQLPEEGLKFMVYLQKENIIDESGMPKERFSAEFPKEGPSILRIQQVVRGDSAAYFCASSPPLAGGREQYFGPGTRLTVT.

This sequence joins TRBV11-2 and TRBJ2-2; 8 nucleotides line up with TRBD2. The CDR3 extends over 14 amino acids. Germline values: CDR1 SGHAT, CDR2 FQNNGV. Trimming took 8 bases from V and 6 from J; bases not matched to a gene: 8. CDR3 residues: CASGRGAIAGELFF. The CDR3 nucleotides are TGTGCCAGCGGGCGGGGGGCGATAGCCGGGGAGCTGTTTTTT.

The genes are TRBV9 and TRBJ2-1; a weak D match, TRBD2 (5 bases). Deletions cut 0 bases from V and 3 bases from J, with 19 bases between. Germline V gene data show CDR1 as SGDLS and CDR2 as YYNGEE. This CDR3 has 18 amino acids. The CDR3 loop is CASSVADFSGLYYNEQFF. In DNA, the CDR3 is TGTGCCAGCAGCGTAGCGGACTTCTCCGGCTTATACTACAATGAGCAGTTCTTC.

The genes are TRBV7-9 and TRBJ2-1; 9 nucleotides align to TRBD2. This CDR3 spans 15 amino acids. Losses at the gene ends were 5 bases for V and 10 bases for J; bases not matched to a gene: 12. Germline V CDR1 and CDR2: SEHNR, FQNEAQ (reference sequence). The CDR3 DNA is TGTGCCAGCAGCCCGCGGGGGGGAGCTTCGGGCGAGCAGTTCTTC. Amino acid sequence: CASSPRGGASGEQFF.

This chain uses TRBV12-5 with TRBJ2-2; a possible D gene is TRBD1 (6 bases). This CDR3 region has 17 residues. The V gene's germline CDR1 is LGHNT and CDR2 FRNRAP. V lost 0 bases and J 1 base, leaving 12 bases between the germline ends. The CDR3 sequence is CASGLVILQGNTGELFF. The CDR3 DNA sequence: TGTGCTAGTGGTTTGGTTATCCTACAGGGGAACACCGGGGAGCTGTTTTTT.

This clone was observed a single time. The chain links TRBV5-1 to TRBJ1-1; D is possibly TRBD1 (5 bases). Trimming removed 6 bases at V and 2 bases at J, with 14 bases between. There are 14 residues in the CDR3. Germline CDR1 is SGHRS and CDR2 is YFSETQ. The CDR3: CASKESGGNTEAFF. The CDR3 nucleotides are TGCGCCAGCAAAGAGTCGGGGGGTAACACTGAAGCTTTCTTT.

In DNA, the CDR3 is TGTGCCAGCACCGACCCTACATTCGGCAGCGTCTATGGCTACACCTTC. This gives the protein CASTDPTFGSVYGYTF. This sequence joins TRBV11-2 and TRBJ1-2; D gene ambiguous. With 7 bases removed from V and 4 bases from J, the gap between germline ends came to 22 bases. The CDR3 length is 16 residues. Germline CDR1 and CDR2: SGHAT and FQNNGV.

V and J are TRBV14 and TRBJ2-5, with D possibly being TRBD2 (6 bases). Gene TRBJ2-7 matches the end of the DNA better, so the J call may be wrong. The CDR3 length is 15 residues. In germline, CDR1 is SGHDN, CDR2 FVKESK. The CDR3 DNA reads TGTGCCAGCAGCCGAATTCGGGGGACTTCCTACGAGCAGTACTTC. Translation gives CASSRIRGTSYEQYF.

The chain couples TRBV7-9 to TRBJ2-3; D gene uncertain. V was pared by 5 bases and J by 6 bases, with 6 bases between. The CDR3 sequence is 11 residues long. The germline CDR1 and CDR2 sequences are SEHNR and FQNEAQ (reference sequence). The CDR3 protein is CASSRRDTQYF. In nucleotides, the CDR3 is TGTGCCAGCAGCCGGCGGGATACGCAGTATTTT. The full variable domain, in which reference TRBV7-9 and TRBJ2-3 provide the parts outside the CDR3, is DTGVSQNPRHKITKRGQNVTFRCDPISEHNRLYWYRQTLGQGPEFLTYFQNEAQLEKSRLLSDRFSAERPKGSFSTLEIQRTEQGDSAMYLCASSRRDTQYFGPGTRLTVL.

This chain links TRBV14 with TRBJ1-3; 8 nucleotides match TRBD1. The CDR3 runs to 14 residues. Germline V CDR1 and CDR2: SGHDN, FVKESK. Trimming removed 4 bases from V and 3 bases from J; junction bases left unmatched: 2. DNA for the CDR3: TGTGCCAGCAGCCCCACAGGGGGTGGAAACACCATATATTTT. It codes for CASSPTGGGNTIYF.

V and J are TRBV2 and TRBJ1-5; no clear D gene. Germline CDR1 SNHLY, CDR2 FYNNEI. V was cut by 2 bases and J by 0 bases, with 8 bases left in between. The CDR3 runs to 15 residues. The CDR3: CASSEFLYSNQPQHF. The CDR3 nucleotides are TGTGCCAGCAGTGAATTTCTCTATAGCAATCAGCCCCAGCATTTT.